This TCR beta chain was retrieved from a study of T cell clonality in common variable immunodeficiency. Whole-study results and caveats: What drives increased CVID clonality needs T cell subpopulation sequencing.

The CDR3 covers 14 residues. The V gene's germline CDR1 is SGHRS and CDR2 YFSETQ. Trimming cost V 4 bases and J 7 bases; bases outside gene matches: 6. This clone was found many times. Its antigen is unknown. The sequence runs out 3 residues before the end of the CDR3; the remainder is reconstructed from the germline J gene. This CDR3 is also generated by other DNA sequences in the sample. Sequenced by immunoSEQ multiplex PCR; TCRdb stores in-frame clones only, minus some. The sample presents some 30,000 clones, none singletons. Sequencing used peripheral blood mononuclear cells. The sequence derives from a person aged 18 to 75 in good health. The chain links TRBV5-1 to TRBJ1-3; TRBD1 matches 9 bases. The CDR3 sequence is CASSLGTGRNTIYF. The CDR3 DNA, read in part, is TGCGCCAGCAGCCTGGGGACAGGGCGTAACACC.